This TCR beta chain originates from a study of blood T cells in healthy people across ages. Study as a whole: Template switching caught about one barcoded beta molecule for each two T cells.

Then a second PCR, running roughly 7 to 11 cycles, was carried out with a sample-barcoded 5' primer and a J-beta primer mix. TCRdb processed the 5' RACE reads anew with MiXCR; each CDR3 protein has one entry. The data contain 650,000 to 800,000 distinct CDR3 sequences, roughly half of them singletons. A few counts support this clonotype. Germline V gene data show CDR1 as SGHKS and CDR2 as YYEKEE (reference sequence). This CDR3 is 15 amino acids long. The ends were cut back, 5 bases at V and 6 bases at J, with 20 bases in the middle. The rearrangement links TRBV5-5 to TRBJ1-2; D not certain. This clonotype was sampled from an elderly woman in good health. Material for sequencing was blood. CDR3 nucleotide sequence: TGTGCCAGCAGACCCGCGGGAAGGTACTCCGATGGCTACACCTTC. Translated: CASRPAGRYSDGYTF.